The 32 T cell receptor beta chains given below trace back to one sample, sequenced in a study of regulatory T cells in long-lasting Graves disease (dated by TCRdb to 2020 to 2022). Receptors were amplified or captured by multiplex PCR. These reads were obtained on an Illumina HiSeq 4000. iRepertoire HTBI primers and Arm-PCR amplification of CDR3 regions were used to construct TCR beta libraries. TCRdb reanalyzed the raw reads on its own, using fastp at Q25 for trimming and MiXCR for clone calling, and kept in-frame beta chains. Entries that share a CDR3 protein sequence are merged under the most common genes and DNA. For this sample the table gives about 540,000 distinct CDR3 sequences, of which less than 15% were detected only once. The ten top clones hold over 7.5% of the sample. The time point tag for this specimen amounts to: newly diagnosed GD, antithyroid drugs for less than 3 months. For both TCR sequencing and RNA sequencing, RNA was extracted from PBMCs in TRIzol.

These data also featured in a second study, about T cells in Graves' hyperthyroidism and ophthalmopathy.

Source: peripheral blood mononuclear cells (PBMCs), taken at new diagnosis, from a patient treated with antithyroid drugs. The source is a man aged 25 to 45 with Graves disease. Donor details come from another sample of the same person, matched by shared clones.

CDR3 sequence (DNA): TGTGCCAGTAGTATAAGTGTTAACTCCTACGAGCAGTACTTC. The encoded protein is CASSISVNSYEQYF. The V and J genes are TRBV19 and TRBJ2-7; D gene unclear. V lost 2 bases and J lost 0, with 8 bases in between. The CDR3 is 14 amino acids. Germline-derived CDR1 and CDR2 are LNHDA and SQIVND (reference sequence).

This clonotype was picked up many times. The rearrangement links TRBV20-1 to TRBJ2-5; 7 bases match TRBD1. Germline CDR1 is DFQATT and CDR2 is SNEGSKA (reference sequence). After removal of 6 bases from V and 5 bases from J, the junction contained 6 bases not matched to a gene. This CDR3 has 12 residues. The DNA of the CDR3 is TGCAGTGCCTCCTCCAGGGGGGAGACCCAGTACTTC. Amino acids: CSASSRGETQYF.

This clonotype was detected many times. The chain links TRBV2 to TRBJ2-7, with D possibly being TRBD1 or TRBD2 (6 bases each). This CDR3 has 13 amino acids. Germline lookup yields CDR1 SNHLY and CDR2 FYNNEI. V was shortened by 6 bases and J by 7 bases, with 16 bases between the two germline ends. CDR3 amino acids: CASRPPGAGEQYF. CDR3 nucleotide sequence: TGTGCCAGCAGACCCCCGGGGGCAGGAGAGCAGTACTTC. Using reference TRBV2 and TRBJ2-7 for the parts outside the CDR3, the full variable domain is EPEVTQTPSHQVTQMGQEVILRCVPISNHLYFYWYRQILGQKVEFLVSFYNNEISEKSEIFDDQFSVERPDGSNFTLKIRSTKLEDSAMYFCASRPPGAGEQYFGPGTRLTVT.

The chain's CDR3 is CASSQDMLGALRAGNTGELFF. The CDR3, as DNA: TGCGCCAGCAGCCAAGATATGTTGGGGGCGCTTCGAGCGGGAAACACCGGGGAGCTGTTTTTT. The V gene is TRBV4-1, the J gene TRBJ2-2, with a possible D match to TRBD2 (7 bases). The germline gives CDR1 MGHRA, CDR2 YSYEKL. With 0 bases removed from V and 2 bases from J, the gap between germline ends came to 25 bases. The CDR3 is 21 amino acids.

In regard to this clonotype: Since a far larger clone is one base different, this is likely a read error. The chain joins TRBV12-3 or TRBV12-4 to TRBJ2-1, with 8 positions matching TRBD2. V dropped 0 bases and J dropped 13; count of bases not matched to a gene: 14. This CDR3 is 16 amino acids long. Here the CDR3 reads CASSLALKLAAETQFF. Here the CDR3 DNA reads TGTGCCAGCAGTTTAGCTCTAAAACTAGCGGCGGAGACCCAGTTCTTC.

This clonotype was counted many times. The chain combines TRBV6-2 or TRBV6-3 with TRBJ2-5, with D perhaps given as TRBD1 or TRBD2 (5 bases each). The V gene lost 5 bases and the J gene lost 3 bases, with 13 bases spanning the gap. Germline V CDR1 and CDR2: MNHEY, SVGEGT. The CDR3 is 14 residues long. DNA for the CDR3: TGTGCCAGCAGTGAAGTCGTGGGGGAAGAGACCCAGTACTTC. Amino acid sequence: CASSEVVGEETQYF.

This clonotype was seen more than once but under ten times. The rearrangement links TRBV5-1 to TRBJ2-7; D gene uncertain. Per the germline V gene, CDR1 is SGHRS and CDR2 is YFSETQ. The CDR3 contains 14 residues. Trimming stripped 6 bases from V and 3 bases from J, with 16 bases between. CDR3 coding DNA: TGCGCCAGCACCCGAGACGGAGCGAACTACGAGCAGTACTTC. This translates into CASTRDGANYEQYF.

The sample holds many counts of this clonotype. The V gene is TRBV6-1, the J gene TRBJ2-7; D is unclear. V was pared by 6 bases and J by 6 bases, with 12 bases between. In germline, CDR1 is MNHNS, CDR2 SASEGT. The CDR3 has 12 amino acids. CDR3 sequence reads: CASSAGSGEQYF. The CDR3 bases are TGTGCCAGCAGCGCCGGATCGGGCGAGCAGTACTTC.

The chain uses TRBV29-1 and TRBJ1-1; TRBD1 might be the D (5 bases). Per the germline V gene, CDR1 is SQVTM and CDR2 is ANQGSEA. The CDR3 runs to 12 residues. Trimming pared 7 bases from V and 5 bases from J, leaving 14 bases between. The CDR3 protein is CSGGGVWTEAFF. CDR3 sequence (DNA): TGCAGCGGGGGGGGGGTCTGGACTGAAGCTTTCTTT. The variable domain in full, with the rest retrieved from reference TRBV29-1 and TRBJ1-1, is SAVISQKPSRDICQRGTSLTIQCQVDSQVTMMFWYRQQPGQSLTLIATANQGSEATYESGFVIDKFPISRPNLTFSTLTVSNMSPEDSSIYLCSGGGVWTEAFFGQGTRLTVV.

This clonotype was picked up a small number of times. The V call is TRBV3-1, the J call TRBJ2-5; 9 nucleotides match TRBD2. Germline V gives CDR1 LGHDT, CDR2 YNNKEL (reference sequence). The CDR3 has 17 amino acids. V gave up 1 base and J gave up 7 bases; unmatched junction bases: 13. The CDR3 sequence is CASSQASSLAGFWTQYF. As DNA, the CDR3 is TGTGCCAGCAGCCAAGCGTCATCTCTAGCGGGGTTTTGGACCCAGTACTTC.

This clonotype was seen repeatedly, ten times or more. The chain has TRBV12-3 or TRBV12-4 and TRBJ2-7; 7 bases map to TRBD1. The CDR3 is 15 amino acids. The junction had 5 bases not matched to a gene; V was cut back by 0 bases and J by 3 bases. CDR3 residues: CASSLAQGLNYEQYF. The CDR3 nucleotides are TGTGCCAGCAGTTTAGCACAGGGGCTTAACTACGAGCAGTACTTC.

CDR3 protein: CASTDRGSEAFF. The CDR3, as DNA: TGTGCCAGCACCGACAGGGGGTCTGAAGCTTTCTTT. J is TRBJ1-1 and V is TRBV7-9, with 9 bases aligning to TRBD1. Germline lookup yields CDR1 SEHNR and CDR2 FQNEAQ (reference sequence). V shed 7 bases, J shed 6 bases, and the junction held 3 bases outside the gene matches. This CDR3 is built from 12 residues. Looking up the rest from reference TRBV7-9 and TRBJ1-1 gives the full variable domain: DTGVSQNPRHKITKRGQNVTFRCDPISEHNRLYWYRQTLGQGPEFLTYFQNEAQLEKSRLLSDRFSAERPKGSFSTLEIQRTEQGDSAMYLCASTDRGSEAFFGQGTRLTVV.

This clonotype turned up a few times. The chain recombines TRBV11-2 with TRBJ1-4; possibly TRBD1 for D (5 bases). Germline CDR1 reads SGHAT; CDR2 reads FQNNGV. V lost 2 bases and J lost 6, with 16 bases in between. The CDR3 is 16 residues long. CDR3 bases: TGTGCCAGCAGCTTATCCCCCCGGGGCGGGGATGAAAAACTGTTTTTT. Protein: CASSLSPRGGDEKLFF.

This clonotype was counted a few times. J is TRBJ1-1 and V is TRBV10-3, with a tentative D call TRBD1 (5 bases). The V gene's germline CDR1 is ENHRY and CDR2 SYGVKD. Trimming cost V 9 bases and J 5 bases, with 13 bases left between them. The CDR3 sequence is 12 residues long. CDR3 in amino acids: CAMKGVRTEAFF. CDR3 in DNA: TGTGCCATGAAAGGGGTGCGGACTGAAGCTTTCTTT.

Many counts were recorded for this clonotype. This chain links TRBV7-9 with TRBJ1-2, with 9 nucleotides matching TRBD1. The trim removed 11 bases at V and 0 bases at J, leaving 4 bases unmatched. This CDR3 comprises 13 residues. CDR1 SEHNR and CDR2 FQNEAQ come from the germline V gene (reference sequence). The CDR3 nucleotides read TGTGCCTGTACAGGGGGCACTAACTATGGCTACACCTTC. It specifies CACTGGTNYGYTF.

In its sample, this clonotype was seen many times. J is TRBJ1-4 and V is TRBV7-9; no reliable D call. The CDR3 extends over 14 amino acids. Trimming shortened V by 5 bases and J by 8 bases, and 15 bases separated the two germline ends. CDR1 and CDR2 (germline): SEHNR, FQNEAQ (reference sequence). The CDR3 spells CASSGRAFGEKLFF. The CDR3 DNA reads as TGTGCCAGCAGCGGACGGGCCTTTGGGGAAAAACTGTTTTTT. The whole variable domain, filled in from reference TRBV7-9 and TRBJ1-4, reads DTGVSQNPRHKITKRGQNVTFRCDPISEHNRLYWYRQTLGQGPEFLTYFQNEAQLEKSRLLSDRFSAERPKGSFSTLEIQRTEQGDSAMYLCASSGRAFGEKLFFGSGTQLSVL.

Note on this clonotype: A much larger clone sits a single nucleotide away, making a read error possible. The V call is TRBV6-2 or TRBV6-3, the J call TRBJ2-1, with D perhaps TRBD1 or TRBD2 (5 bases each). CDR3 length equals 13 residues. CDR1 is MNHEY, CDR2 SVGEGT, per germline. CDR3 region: CASSEYGGRERFF. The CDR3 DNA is TGTGCCAGCAGTGAATATGGGGGACGAGAGCGGTTCTTC.

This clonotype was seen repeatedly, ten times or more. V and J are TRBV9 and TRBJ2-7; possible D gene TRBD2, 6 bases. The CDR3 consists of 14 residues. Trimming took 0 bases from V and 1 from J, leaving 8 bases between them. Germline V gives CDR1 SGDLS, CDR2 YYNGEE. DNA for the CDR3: TGTGCCAGCAGCGTAGAAGCGGGTTCCTACGAGCAGTACTTC. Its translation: CASSVEAGSYEQYF. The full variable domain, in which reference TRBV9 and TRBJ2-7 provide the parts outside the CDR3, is DSGVTQTPKHLITATGQRVTLRCSPRSGDLSVYWYQQSLDQGLQFLIQYYNGEERAKGNILERFSAQQFPDLHSELNLSSLELGDSALYFCASSVEAGSYEQYFGPGTRLTVT.

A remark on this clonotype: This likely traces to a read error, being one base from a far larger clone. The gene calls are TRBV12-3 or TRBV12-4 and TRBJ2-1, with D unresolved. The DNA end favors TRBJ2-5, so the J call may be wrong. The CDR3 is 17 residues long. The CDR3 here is CASRPNRPTLYRETQYF. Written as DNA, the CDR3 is TGTGCCAGCAGACCAAACCGACCAACATTGTACCGAGAGACCCAGTACTTC.

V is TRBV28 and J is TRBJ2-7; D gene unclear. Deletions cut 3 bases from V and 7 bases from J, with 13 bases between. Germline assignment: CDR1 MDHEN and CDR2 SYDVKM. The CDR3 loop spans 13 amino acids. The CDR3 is CASSFLNLREQYF. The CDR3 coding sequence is TGTGCCAGCAGTTTCTTGAATCTACGGGAGCAGTACTTC.

CDR3 residues: CATSDSAGTGSYNEQFF. CDR3 DNA: TGTGCCACCAGTGATTCTGCCGGGACAGGGTCCTACAATGAGCAGTTCTTC. The chain recombines TRBV24-1 with TRBJ2-1, with 9 bases identical to TRBD1. CDR1 KGHDR and CDR2 SFDVKD come from the germline V gene. V shed 2 bases, J shed 1 base, and the junction held 5 bases outside the gene matches. CDR3 size: 17 residues.

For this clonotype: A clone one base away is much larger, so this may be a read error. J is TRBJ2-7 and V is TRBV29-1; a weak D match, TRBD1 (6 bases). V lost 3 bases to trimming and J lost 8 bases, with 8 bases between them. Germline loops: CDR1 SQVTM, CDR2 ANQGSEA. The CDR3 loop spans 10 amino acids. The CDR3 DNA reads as TGCAGCGTTGATGGGGACAAGCAGTACTTC. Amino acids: CSVDGDKQYF.

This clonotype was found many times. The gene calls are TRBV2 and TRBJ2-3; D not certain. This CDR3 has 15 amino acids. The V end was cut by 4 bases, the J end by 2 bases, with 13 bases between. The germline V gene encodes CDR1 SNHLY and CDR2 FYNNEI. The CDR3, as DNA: TGTGCCAGCAGTGTTTTGTGGGTATCCACAGATACGCAGTATTTT. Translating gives CASSVLWVSTDTQYF.

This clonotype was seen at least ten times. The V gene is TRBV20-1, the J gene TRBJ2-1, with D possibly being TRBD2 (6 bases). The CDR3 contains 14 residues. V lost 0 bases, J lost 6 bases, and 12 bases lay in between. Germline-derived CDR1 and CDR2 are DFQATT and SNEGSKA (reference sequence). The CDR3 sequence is CSARDHPGANEQFF. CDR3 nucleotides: TGCAGTGCTAGAGATCACCCGGGAGCCAATGAGCAGTTCTTC.

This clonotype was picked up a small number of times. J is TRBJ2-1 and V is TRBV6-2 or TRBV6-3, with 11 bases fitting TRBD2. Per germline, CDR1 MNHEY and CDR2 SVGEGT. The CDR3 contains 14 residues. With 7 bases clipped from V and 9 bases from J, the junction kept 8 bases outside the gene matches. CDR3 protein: CASTLAGGPIEQFF. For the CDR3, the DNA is TGTGCCAGCACCTTAGCGGGAGGGCCCATTGAGCAGTTCTTC.

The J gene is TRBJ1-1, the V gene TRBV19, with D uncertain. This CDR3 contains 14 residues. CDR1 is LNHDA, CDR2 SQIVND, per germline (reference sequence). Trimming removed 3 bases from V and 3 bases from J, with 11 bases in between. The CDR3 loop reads CASSIDGWDTEAFF. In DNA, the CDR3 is TGTGCCAGTAGTATCGATGGGTGGGACACTGAAGCTTTCTTT.

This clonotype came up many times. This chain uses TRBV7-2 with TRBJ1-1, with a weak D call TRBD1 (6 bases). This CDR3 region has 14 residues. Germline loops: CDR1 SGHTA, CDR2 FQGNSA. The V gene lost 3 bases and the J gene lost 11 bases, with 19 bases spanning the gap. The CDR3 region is CASSFGTPTSSAFF. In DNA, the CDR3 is TGTGCCAGCAGCTTCGGGACACCCACCTCCTCGGCTTTCTTT.

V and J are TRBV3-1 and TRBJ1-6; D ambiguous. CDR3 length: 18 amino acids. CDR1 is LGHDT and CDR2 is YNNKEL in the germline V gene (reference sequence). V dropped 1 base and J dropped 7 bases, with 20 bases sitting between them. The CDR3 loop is CASSQGVQGLSLNSPLHF. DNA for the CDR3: TGTGCCAGCAGCCAAGGGGTCCAAGGCCTTTCCTTAAATTCACCCCTCCACTTT.

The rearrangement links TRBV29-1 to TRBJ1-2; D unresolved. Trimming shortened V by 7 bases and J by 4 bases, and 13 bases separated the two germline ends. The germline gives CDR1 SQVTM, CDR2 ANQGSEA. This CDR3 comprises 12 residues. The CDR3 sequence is CSARNVIYGYTF. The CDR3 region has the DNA TGCAGCGCTAGGAATGTGATCTATGGCTACACCTTC.

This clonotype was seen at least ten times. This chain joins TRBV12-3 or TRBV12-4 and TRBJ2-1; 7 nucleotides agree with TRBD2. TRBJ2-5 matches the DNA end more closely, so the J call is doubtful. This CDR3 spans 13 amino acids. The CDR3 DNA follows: TGTGCCAGCAGTACTGGGGGGGGAAAGACCCAGTACTTC. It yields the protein CASSTGGGKTQYF.

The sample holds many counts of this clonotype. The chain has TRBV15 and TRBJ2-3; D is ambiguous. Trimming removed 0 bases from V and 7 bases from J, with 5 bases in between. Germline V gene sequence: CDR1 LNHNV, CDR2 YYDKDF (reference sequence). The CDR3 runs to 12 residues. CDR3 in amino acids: CATSRDVNTQYF. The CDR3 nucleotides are TGTGCCACCAGCAGAGATGTAAATACGCAGTATTTT. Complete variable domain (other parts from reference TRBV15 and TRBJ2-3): DAMVIQNPRYQVTQFGKPVTLSCSQTLNHNVMYWYQQKSSQAPKLLFHYYDKDFNNEADTPDNFQSRRPNTSFCFLDIRSPGLGDTAMYLCATSRDVNTQYFGPGTRLTVL.

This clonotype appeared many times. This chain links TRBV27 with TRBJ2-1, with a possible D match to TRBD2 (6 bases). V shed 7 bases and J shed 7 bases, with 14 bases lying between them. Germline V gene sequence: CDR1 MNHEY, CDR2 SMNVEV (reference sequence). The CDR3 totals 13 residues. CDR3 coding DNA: TGTGCCAGCAACTGGGGAGGAGGGAATGAGCAGTTCTTC. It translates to CASNWGGGNEQFF.